This section outlines one TCR beta chain sequence together with its context. Trimming took off 2 bases at V and 5 bases at J, with 12 bases between the two ends. CDR3 length: 15 amino acids. Per the germline V gene, CDR1 is SGHTA and CDR2 is FQGNSA. Here immunoSEQ multiplex PCR was the method, and the copy in TCRdb shows in-frame clones only, minus some. The table includes 65,000 to 90,000 clones, 85% to 95% detected once. The data stem from a study of T cell changes during pregnancy in multiple sclerosis. The TCR comes from a female donor with multiple sclerosis, enrolled in a pregnancy study. Source: peripheral blood, taken before pregnancy. J is TRBJ2-2 and V is TRBV7-2; D not certain. The CDR3 spells CASSLKAVTTGELFF. The CDR3, as DNA: TGTGCCAGCAGCTTAAAAGCTGTAACGACCGGGGAGCTGTTTTTT. Based on the CDR3 plus reference TRBV7-2 and TRBJ2-2, the full variable domain is GAGVSQSPSNKVTEKGKDVELRCDPISGHTALYWYRQSLGQGLEFLIYFQGNSAPDKSGLPSDRFSAERTGGSVSTLTIQRTQQEDSAVYLCASSLKAVTTGELFFGEGSRLTVL.